This is a list of T cell receptor beta chains from one sample in a study of cytomegalovirus exposure and HLA in healthy donors. Measured with immunoSEQ multiplex PCR; TCRdb has only the in-frame clones, and not every one. The sample carries approximately 120,000 clones, approximately 69% recorded once. The sequenced sample consisted of PBMCs. The receptors come from a man in his forties or fifties in good health and CMV-seropositive. The CDR3 runs from the conserved cysteine through the conserved F or W. D genes are given only for firm matches. Only some rows state a clone size, as once, few, many or a class for expanded clones.

CDR3nt: TGTGCCAGCTCACCTGACAGGGTTGGGACCTATAATTCACCCCTCCACTTT
CDR3aa: CASSPDRVGTYNSPLHF
d_gene: TRBD1
v_gene: TRBV18
abundance: .
j_gene: TRBJ1-6

CDR3nt: TGTGCCAGCAGCCTTATGGGACAGGTGAATTCACCCCTCCACTTT
CDR3aa: CASSLMGQVNSPLHF
d_gene: TRBD1
v_gene: TRBV7-8
abundance: few
j_gene: TRBJ1-6

CDR3nt: TGTGCCAGCAGCTTGTGGACAGGGGGGCCAAGCGAGCAGTACTTC
CDR3aa: CASSLWTGGPSEQYF
d_gene: TRBD1
v_gene: TRBV11-2
abundance: .
j_gene: TRBJ2-7

CDR3nt: TGCGCCAGCAGCCAAGATCCCCCCCCACACACAGGGGGCGGAAACACCATATATTTT
CDR3aa: CASSQDPPPHTGGGNTIYF
d_gene: TRBD1
v_gene: TRBV4-1
abundance: .
j_gene: TRBJ1-3

CDR3nt: TGTGCCAGCAGCTTTAACAGGGGGGGAATTGGCGAGCAGTTCTTC
CDR3aa: CASSFNRGGIGEQFF
d_gene: .
v_gene: TRBV11-1
abundance: .
j_gene: TRBJ2-1

CDR3nt: TGTGCCAGCAGTTTCTCGGGACAGGGATACTACACCTTC
CDR3aa: CASSFSGQGYYTF
d_gene: TRBD1
v_gene: TRBV27
abundance: .
j_gene: TRBJ1-2

CDR3nt: TGTGCCGGGAGGGGGGGGCCGGATTCACCCCTCCACTTT
CDR3aa: CAGRGGPDSPLHF
d_gene: .
v_gene: TRBV7-8
abundance: .
j_gene: TRBJ1-6

CDR3nt: TGTGCCAGCAGCCGCCGGACAATATTGGACTATGGCTACACCTTC
CDR3aa: CASSRRTILDYGYTF
d_gene: .
v_gene: TRBV6-5
abundance: .
j_gene: TRBJ1-2

CDR3nt: TGCGCCAGCAGTGCCACAGGGGGCACTGAAGCTTTCTTT
CDR3aa: CASSATGGTEAFF
d_gene: TRBD1
v_gene: TRBV10-1
abundance: .
j_gene: TRBJ1-1

CDR3nt: TGCGCCAGCAGCTTGGGGGACAGGGGGGGGACTGAAGCTTTCTTT
CDR3aa: CASSLGDRGGTEAFF
d_gene: TRBD1
v_gene: TRBV5-1
abundance: .
j_gene: TRBJ1-1

CDR3nt: TGTGCCACCAGCAGAGATCGACAGGACTATGGCTACACCTTC
CDR3aa: CATSRDRQDYGYTF
d_gene: .
v_gene: TRBV15
abundance: few
j_gene: TRBJ1-2

CDR3nt: TGTGCCAGCAGTTTCCCGGACGGAGGGGATGGCTACACCTTC
CDR3aa: CASSFPDGGDGYTF
d_gene: .
v_gene: TRBV6-6
abundance: .
j_gene: TRBJ1-2

CDR3nt: TGCGCCAGCCGAGGGCTAGCGGGGAACAATGAGCAGTTCTTC
CDR3aa: CASRGLAGNNEQFF
d_gene: TRBD2
v_gene: TRBV4-1
abundance: .
j_gene: TRBJ2-1

CDR3nt: TGTGCCAGCAGCTTAAAAGCGAACACTGAAGCTTTCTTT
CDR3aa: CASSLKANTEAFF
d_gene: .
v_gene: TRBV7-6
abundance: .
j_gene: TRBJ1-1

CDR3nt: TGTGCCAGCAGCTTAGTCCCGGGACAGGGTATCGGCTACACCTTC
CDR3aa: CASSLVPGQGIGYTF
d_gene: TRBD1
v_gene: TRBV7-2
abundance: .
j_gene: TRBJ1-2

CDR3nt: TGTGCCAGCACCCTTGGCGGACAGGCCTCGGGTAATACGCAGTATTTT
CDR3aa: CASTLGGQASGNTQYF
d_gene: TRBD1
v_gene: TRBV5-4
abundance: .
j_gene: TRBJ2-3

CDR3nt: TGCGCCAGCAGCTTACCAGGGCTGGCTGGCTACACCTTC
CDR3aa: CASSLPGLAGYTF
d_gene: .
v_gene: TRBV5-1
abundance: .
j_gene: TRBJ1-2

CDR3nt: TGTGCCAGCAGTTCACTATATAATTCACCCCTCCACTTT
CDR3aa: CASSSLYNSPLHF
d_gene: .
v_gene: TRBV27
abundance: .
j_gene: TRBJ1-6

CDR3nt: TGTGCCAGCAGTGATCATGAAGTCTCAGGGGAGACCCAGTACTTC
CDR3aa: CASSDHEVSGETQYF
d_gene: .
v_gene: TRBV2
abundance: .
j_gene: TRBJ2-5

CDR3nt: TGTGCCAGCAGACCCCATAGTAGCAATCAGCCCCAGCATTTT
CDR3aa: CASRPHSSNQPQHF
d_gene: .
v_gene: TRBV27
abundance: .
j_gene: TRBJ1-5

CDR3nt: TGTGCCAGTAGTCTGGCCAGGGGGCGAGGGGCGGGAGAGACCCAGTACTTC
CDR3aa: CASSLARGRGAGETQYF
d_gene: TRBD1
v_gene: TRBV19
abundance: .
j_gene: TRBJ2-5

CDR3nt: TGTGCCAGCAGGCCTGGACAGGGCGGTGAGCAGTACTTC
CDR3aa: CASRPGQGGEQYF
d_gene: TRBD1
v_gene: TRBV6-5
abundance: .
j_gene: TRBJ2-7

CDR3nt: TGTGCCCGGGGAGGCGGGTCTAACACCGGGGAGCTGTTTTTT
CDR3aa: CARGGGSNTGELFF
d_gene: .
v_gene: TRBV30
abundance: .
j_gene: TRBJ2-2

CDR3nt: TGTGCCAGCAGCTTCGCCGCGGGGGGTACTGAAGCTTTCTTT
CDR3aa: CASSFAAGGTEAFF
d_gene: .
v_gene: TRBV11-2
abundance: .
j_gene: TRBJ1-1

CDR3nt: TGTGCCTGGAATAAGCGGGGGGACGACTACGAGCAGTACTTC
CDR3aa: CAWNKRGDDYEQYF
d_gene: TRBD2
v_gene: TRBV30
abundance: .
j_gene: TRBJ2-7

CDR3nt: TGCAGCGTTTTGCGGGGGGGGGATGGAGAGACCCAGTACTTC
CDR3aa: CSVLRGGDGETQYF
d_gene: TRBD2
v_gene: TRBV29-1
abundance: .
j_gene: TRBJ2-5

CDR3nt: TGTGCCAGTAGTATCAGGGCAACCAGGGAAAAACTGTTTTTT
CDR3aa: CASSIRATREKLFF
d_gene: .
v_gene: TRBV19
abundance: few
j_gene: TRBJ1-4

CDR3nt: TGTGCCAGCAGTCCACAGGGGGCCCATCAGCCCCAGCATTTT
CDR3aa: CASSPQGAHQPQHF
d_gene: TRBD1
v_gene: TRBV6-5
abundance: .
j_gene: TRBJ1-5

CDR3nt: TGCGCCAGCAGCCAGGAACTAGCGGGCCTCCAAGAGACCCAGTACTTC
CDR3aa: CASSQELAGLQETQYF
d_gene: TRBD2
v_gene: TRBV4-3
abundance: .
j_gene: TRBJ2-5

CDR3nt: TGTGCCAGTAGTACGCGACAGGGCTATGGCTACACCTTC
CDR3aa: CASSTRQGYGYTF
d_gene: TRBD1
v_gene: TRBV19
abundance: .
j_gene: TRBJ1-2

CDR3nt: TGTGCCAGCGGGCCTGGAAACACCATATATTTT
CDR3aa: CASGPGNTIYF
d_gene: .
v_gene: TRBV7-7
abundance: .
j_gene: TRBJ1-3

CDR3nt: TGTGCCAGCAGCCAAAGGGCAGGGGCCATGAACACTGAAGCTTTCTTT
CDR3aa: CASSQRAGAMNTEAFF
d_gene: .
v_gene: TRBV14
abundance: .
j_gene: TRBJ1-1

CDR3nt: TGTGCCAGTAGCTTAGGCGGGAGAAGGGGCTACAATGAGCAGTTCTTC
CDR3aa: CASSLGGRRGYNEQFF
d_gene: TRBD2
v_gene: TRBV19
abundance: .
j_gene: TRBJ2-1

CDR3nt: TGTGCCAGCAGCCCTGCGCCGGACAGGGGGTTCTACAATGAGCAGTTCTTC
CDR3aa: CASSPAPDRGFYNEQFF
d_gene: TRBD1
v_gene: TRBV7-9
abundance: .
j_gene: TRBJ2-1

CDR3nt: TGCGCCAGCAGTGCGGCAGGGGGCTGGACTGAAGCTTTCTTT
CDR3aa: CASSAAGGWTEAFF
d_gene: TRBD1
v_gene: TRBV10-1
abundance: .
j_gene: TRBJ1-1

CDR3nt: TGCAGCGTTGAGGACGACAGCGGGGGCGTCTACGAGCAGTACTTC
CDR3aa: CSVEDDSGGVYEQYF
d_gene: TRBD2
v_gene: TRBV29-1
abundance: .
j_gene: TRBJ2-7

CDR3nt: TGTGCCAGCAGCTTGAGCCAGGGGGCTTCTTGGGAGCAGTACTTC
CDR3aa: CASSLSQGASWEQYF
d_gene: TRBD1
v_gene: TRBV5-6
abundance: .
j_gene: TRBJ2-7

CDR3nt: TGTGCCAGTAGTATAGGTTCAGGGAAAAGAGGCTACACCTTC
CDR3aa: CASSIGSGKRGYTF
d_gene: .
v_gene: TRBV19
abundance: .
j_gene: TRBJ1-2

CDR3nt: TGTGCCAGCACACTAGGACCCTACGAGCAGTACTTC
CDR3aa: CASTLGPYEQYF
d_gene: .
v_gene: TRBV6-1
abundance: .
j_gene: TRBJ2-7

CDR3nt: TGCAGCTGTTCCGAGATGAACACTGAAGCTTTCTTT
CDR3aa: CSCSEMNTEAFF
d_gene: .
v_gene: TRBV29-1
abundance: .
j_gene: TRBJ1-1

CDR3nt: TGTGCCTGGGGGCCGGGAGGATCAACTAATGAAAAACTGTTTTTT
CDR3aa: CAWGPGGSTNEKLFF
d_gene: .
v_gene: TRBV30
abundance: .
j_gene: TRBJ1-4

CDR3nt: TGTGCCAGCAGCTATCAGAGGACAGGTCTAGCCAAAAACATTCAGTACTTC
CDR3aa: CASSYQRTGLAKNIQYF
d_gene: TRBD1
v_gene: TRBV7-3
abundance: .
j_gene: TRBJ2-4

CDR3nt: TGCGCCAGCAGCTTCCGGACTGATGGAGAGACCCAGTACTTC
CDR3aa: CASSFRTDGETQYF
d_gene: .
v_gene: TRBV5-1
abundance: few
j_gene: TRBJ2-5

CDR3nt: TGTGCCTGGAGTGATCGGGCAGCTGGGAGGAATTCACCCCTCCACTTT
CDR3aa: CAWSDRAAGRNSPLHF
d_gene: .
v_gene: TRBV30
abundance: .
j_gene: TRBJ1-6

CDR3nt: TGTGCTAGTGGTTTGCTAGCGTCTCAGACCCAGTACTTC
CDR3aa: CASGLLASQTQYF
d_gene: .
v_gene: TRBV12-5
abundance: once
j_gene: TRBJ2-5

CDR3nt: TGTGCCAGCAGCCCACGGACAGGGACAATCTCTGGAAACACCATATATTTT
CDR3aa: CASSPRTGTISGNTIYF
d_gene: TRBD1
v_gene: TRBV7-2
abundance: .
j_gene: TRBJ1-3

CDR3nt: TGTGCCAGCAGAGGGGACAGGGCCGCCGGGGAGCTGTTTTTT
CDR3aa: CASRGDRAAGELFF
d_gene: TRBD1
v_gene: TRBV25-1
abundance: .
j_gene: TRBJ2-2

CDR3nt: TGCAGCGTTGAAGCGGGGACGGGACAGGGTACGCAGTATTTT
CDR3aa: CSVEAGTGQGTQYF
d_gene: TRBD1
v_gene: TRBV29-1
abundance: .
j_gene: TRBJ2-3

CDR3nt: TGTGCCAGCAGCTCCGTAGATACGCAGTATTTT
CDR3aa: CASSSVDTQYF
d_gene: .
v_gene: TRBV7-6
abundance: .
j_gene: TRBJ2-3

CDR3nt: TGTGCCAGCAGTCTCCGACAGGGGGAAGATACGCAGTATTTT
CDR3aa: CASSLRQGEDTQYF
d_gene: TRBD1
v_gene: TRBV6-5
abundance: once
j_gene: TRBJ2-3

CDR3nt: TGTGCCAGCAGAGCCGGGACAGGTTTTACTGAAGCTTTCTTT
CDR3aa: CASRAGTGFTEAFF
d_gene: TRBD1
v_gene: TRBV28
abundance: .
j_gene: TRBJ1-1

CDR3nt: TGTGCCAGCAGGTACGCGGCAGATACGCAGTATTTT
CDR3aa: CASRYAADTQYF
d_gene: .
v_gene: TRBV5-4
abundance: once
j_gene: TRBJ2-3

CDR3nt: TGTGCCAGCAGCACCCCCGGGGGGGCGGCCGCCGATACGCAGTATTTT
CDR3aa: CASSTPGGAAADTQYF
d_gene: TRBD2
v_gene: TRBV27
abundance: .
j_gene: TRBJ2-3

CDR3nt: TGCGCCAGCAGATTATATCCGGGACAGGCGAACACTGAAGCTTTCTTT
CDR3aa: CASRLYPGQANTEAFF
d_gene: TRBD1
v_gene: TRBV5-1
abundance: .
j_gene: TRBJ1-1

CDR3nt: TGTGCCAGCAGCCGCGAGGGGGTTGGGGAGCAGTACTTC
CDR3aa: CASSREGVGEQYF
d_gene: .
v_gene: TRBV7-3
abundance: .
j_gene: TRBJ2-7

CDR3nt: TGTGCCAGCTCACCAACAGGGAAAGAGACCCAGTACTTC
CDR3aa: CASSPTGKETQYF
d_gene: .
v_gene: TRBV18
abundance: .
j_gene: TRBJ2-5

CDR3nt: TGTGCCAGCAGTTTCCTAGCGGTGACAGATACGCAGTATTTT
CDR3aa: CASSFLAVTDTQYF
d_gene: TRBD2
v_gene: TRBV27
abundance: .
j_gene: TRBJ2-3

CDR3nt: TGTGCCTGGATTGGTCAGGGGAACACCGGGGAGCTGTTTTTT
CDR3aa: CAWIGQGNTGELFF
d_gene: .
v_gene: TRBV30
abundance: .
j_gene: TRBJ2-2

CDR3nt: TGCGCCAGCAGCGAGGGGACAGGGGGCTGGGAGACCCAGTACTTC
CDR3aa: CASSEGTGGWETQYF
d_gene: TRBD1
v_gene: TRBV10-2
abundance: .
j_gene: TRBJ2-5